The following is a T cell receptor (beta chain) sequence with its context. Its antigen is not identified. Sequenced by immunoSEQ multiplex PCR; TCRdb stores in-frame clones only, minus some. In the table there are approximately 36,000 clones, 69% of which are singletons. This sample is part of a study of PD-1 blockade in classical Hodgkin lymphoma. General observations from the study: Still unresolved is the cause of the repertoire differences, which may be disease activity or prior therapy.

Every patient had relapsed following autologous stem cell transplantation, and cohorts differed in brentuximab vedotin exposure. This TCR was recovered from a human donor with classical Hodgkin lymphoma. The input for sequencing was peripheral blood mononuclear cells (PBMCs), taken before the second cycle of nivolumab.

The CDR3 sequence: CASSLVARGTGELFF. DNA of the CDR3: TGTGCCAGCAGCTTAGTGGCGCGGGGCACCGGGGAGCTGTTTTTT. The chain recombines TRBV7-2 with TRBJ2-2; the D gene is possibly TRBD2 (6 bases). The CDR3 contains 15 residues. The germline V gene has CDR1 SGHTA and CDR2 FQGNSA. V lost 1 base, J lost 4 bases, and 10 bases lay in between.